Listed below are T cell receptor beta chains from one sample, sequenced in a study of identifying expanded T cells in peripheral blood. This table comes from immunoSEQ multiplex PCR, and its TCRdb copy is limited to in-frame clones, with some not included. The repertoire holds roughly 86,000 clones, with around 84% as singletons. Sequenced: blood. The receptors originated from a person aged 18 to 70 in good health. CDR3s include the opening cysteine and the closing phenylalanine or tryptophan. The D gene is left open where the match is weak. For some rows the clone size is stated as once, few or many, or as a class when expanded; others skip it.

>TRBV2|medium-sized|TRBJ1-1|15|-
CASRVGLKVNTEAFF
TGTGCCAGCAGGGTAGGCCTTAAGGTGAACACTGAAGCTTTCTTT
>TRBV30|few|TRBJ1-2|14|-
CAWSVDGRVNGYTF
TGTGCCTGGAGTGTAGATGGCAGGGTAAACGGCTACACCTTC
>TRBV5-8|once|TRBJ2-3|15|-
CASSNAARSTDTQYF
TGTGCCAGCAGCAACGCCGCTCGAAGCACAGATACGCAGTATTTT
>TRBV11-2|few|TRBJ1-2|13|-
CASSRDGNYGYTF
TGTGCCAGCAGCCGGGACGGAAACTATGGCTACACCTTC
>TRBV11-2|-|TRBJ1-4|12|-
CASSLGGEKLFF
TGTGCCAGCAGCTTAGGAGGAGAAAAACTGTTTTTT
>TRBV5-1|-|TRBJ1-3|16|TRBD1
CASSQNPGTAYNTIYF
TGCGCCAGCAGCCAAAACCCCGGGACAGCTTACAACACCATATATTTT
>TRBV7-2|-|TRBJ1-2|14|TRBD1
CASSLSRQGDGYTF
TGTGCCAGCAGCTTAAGCCGGCAGGGGGATGGCTACACCTTC
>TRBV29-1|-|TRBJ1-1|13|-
CSVMTLINTEAFF
TGCAGCGTCATGACCCTCATAAACACTGAAGCTTTCTTT
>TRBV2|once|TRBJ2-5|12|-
CASSEAQETQYF
TGTGCCAGCAGTGAAGCCCAAGAGACCCAGTACTTC
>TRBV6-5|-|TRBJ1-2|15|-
CASSSLPNYYYGYTF
TGTGCCAGCAGTTCCCTCCCGAACTACTATTATGGCTACACCTTC
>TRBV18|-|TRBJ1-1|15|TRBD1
CASSPRQSGGGGAFF
TGTGCCAGCTCACCGCGACAATCAGGGGGCGGGGGGGCTTTCTTT
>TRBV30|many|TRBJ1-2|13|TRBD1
CAWSRDRPYGYTF
TGTGCCTGGAGTCGGGACAGGCCCTATGGCTACACCTTC
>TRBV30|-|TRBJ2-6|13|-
CACGDSGANVLTF
TGTGCCTGTGGGGACTCTGGGGCCAACGTCCTGACTTTC
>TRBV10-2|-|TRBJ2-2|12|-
CASSIRPGELFF
TGCGCCAGCAGCATCCGGCCCGGGGAGCTGTTTTTT
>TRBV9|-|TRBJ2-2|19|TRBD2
CASSVDRRGGPGDTGELFF
TGTGCCAGCAGCGTAGATCGGCGGGGGGGCCCTGGTGACACCGGGGAGCTGTTTTTT
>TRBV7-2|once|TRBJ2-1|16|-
CASSLFAGAPGDEQFF
TGTGCCAGCAGCTTATTCGCGGGGGCCCCGGGGGATGAGCAGTTCTTC
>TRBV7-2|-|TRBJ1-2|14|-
CASSYLGGNYGYTF
TGTGCCAGCAGCTATCTTGGGGGAAACTATGGCTACACCTTC
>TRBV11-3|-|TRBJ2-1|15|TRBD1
CASSSGTGGNSEQFF
TGTGCCAGCAGCTCCGGGACAGGGGGTAATAGTGAGCAGTTCTTC
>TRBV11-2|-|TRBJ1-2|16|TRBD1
CASNVLPDRGIYGYTF
TGTGCCAGCAACGTACTCCCGGACAGGGGAATCTATGGCTACACCTTC
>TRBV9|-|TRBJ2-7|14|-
CASSVGAESYEQYF
TGTGCCAGCAGCGTAGGAGCGGAATCCTACGAGCAGTACTTC
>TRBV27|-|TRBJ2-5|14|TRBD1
CASSPPGQQETQYF
TGTGCCAGCAGTCCACCGGGACAGCAAGAGACCCAGTACTTC
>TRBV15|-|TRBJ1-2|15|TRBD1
CATSRGETGRYGYTF
TGTGCCACCAGCAGAGGAGAGACAGGGAGGTATGGCTACACCTTC
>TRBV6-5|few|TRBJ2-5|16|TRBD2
CASSYRGLAGKETQYF
TGTGCCAGCAGTTATCGGGGCCTAGCGGGGAAAGAGACCCAGTACTTC
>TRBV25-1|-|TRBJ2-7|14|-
CASSESGAVYEQYF
TGTGCCAGCAGTGAATCGGGGGCAGTCTACGAGCAGTACTTC
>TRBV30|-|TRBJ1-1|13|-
CAWTPGWNTEAFF
TGTGCCTGGACCCCCGGGTGGAACACTGAAGCTTTCTTT
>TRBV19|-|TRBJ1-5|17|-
CASSVVSQGVSNQPQHF
TGTGCCAGTAGTGTCGTATCACAGGGTGTAAGCAATCAGCCCCAGCATTTT
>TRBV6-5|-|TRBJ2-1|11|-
CATERYNEQFF
TGTGCCACCGAAAGGTACAATGAGCAGTTCTTC
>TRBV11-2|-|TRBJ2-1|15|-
CASSLGGRTLDEQFF
TGTGCCAGCAGCTTGGGGGGCCGCACGTTGGATGAGCAGTTCTTC